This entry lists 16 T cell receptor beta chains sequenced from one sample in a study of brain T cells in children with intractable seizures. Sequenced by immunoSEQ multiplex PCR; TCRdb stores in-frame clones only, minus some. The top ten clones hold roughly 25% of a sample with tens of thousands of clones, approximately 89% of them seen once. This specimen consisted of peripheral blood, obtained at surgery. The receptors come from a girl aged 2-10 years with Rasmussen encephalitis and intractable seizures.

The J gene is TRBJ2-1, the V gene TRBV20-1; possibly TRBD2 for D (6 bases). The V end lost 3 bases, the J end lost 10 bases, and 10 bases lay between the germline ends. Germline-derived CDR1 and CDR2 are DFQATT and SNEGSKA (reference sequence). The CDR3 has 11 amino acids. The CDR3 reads CSARERGEQFF. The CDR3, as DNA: TGCAGTGCTAGGGAACGGGGGGAGCAGTTCTTC.

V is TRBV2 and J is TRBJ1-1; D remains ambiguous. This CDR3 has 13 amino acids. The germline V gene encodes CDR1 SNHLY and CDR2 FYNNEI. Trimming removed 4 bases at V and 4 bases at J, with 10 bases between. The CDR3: CASSATWATEAFF. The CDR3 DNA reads TGTGCCAGCAGTGCTACCTGGGCCACTGAAGCTTTCTTT.

DNA of the CDR3: TGTGCCAGCAGCGGCGGGGGTGTCGAGCAGTACTTC. Translation gives CASSGGGVEQYF. The V and J genes are TRBV12-3 or TRBV12-4 and TRBJ2-7; 7 nucleotides line up with TRBD2. The CDR3 length is 12 residues. The trim removed 6 bases at V and 6 bases at J, leaving 5 bases unmatched.

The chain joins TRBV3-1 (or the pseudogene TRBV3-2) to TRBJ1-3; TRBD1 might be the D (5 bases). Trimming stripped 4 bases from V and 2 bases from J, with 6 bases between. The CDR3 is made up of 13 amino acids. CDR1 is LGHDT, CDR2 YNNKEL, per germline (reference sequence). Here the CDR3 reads CASSLRAGNTIYF. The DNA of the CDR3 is TGTGCCAGCAGCCTCAGGGCTGGAAACACCATATATTTT.

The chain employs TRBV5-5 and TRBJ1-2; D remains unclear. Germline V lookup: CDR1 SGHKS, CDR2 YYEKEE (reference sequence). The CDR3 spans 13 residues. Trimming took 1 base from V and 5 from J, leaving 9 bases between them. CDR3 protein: CASSLWQQYGYTF. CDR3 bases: TGTGCCAGCAGCTTGTGGCAGCAATATGGCTACACCTTC.

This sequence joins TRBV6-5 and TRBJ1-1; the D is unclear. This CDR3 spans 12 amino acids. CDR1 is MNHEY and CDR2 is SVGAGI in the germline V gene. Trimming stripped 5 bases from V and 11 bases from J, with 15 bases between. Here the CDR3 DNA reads TGTGCCAGCAGTCGGGCCCGGCTGGGGGCTTTCTTT. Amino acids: CASSRARLGAFF.

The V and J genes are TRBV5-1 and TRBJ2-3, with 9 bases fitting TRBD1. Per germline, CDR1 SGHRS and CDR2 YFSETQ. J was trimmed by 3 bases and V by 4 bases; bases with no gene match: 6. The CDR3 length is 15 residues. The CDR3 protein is CASSNGQGRTDTQYF. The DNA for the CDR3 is TGCGCCAGCAGCAACGGACAGGGGAGGACAGATACGCAGTATTTT.

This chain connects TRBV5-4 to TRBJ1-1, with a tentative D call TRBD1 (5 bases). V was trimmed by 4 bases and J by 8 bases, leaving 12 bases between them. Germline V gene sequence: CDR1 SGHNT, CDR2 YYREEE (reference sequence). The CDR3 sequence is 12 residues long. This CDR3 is CASSVGGREAFF. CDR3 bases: TGTGCCAGCAGCGTCGGGGGAAGAGAAGCTTTCTTT.

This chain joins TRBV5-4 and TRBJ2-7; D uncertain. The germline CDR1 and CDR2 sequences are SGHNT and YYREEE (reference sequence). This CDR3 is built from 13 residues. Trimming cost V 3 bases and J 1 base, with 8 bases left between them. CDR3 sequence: CASSSDLSYEQYF. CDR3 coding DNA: TGTGCCAGCAGCTCGGATCTTTCCTACGAGCAGTACTTC.

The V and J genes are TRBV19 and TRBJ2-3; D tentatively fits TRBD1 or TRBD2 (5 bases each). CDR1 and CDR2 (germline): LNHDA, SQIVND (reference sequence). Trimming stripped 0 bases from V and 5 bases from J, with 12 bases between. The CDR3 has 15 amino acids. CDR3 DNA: TGTGCCAGTAGTATAGATCAGGGCCGGGGAGATACGCAGTATTTT. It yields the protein CASSIDQGRGDTQYF.

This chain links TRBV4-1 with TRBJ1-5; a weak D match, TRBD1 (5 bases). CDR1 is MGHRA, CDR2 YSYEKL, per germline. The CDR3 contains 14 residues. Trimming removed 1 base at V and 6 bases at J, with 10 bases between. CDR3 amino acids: CASSQGRVAQPQHF. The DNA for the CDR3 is TGCGCCAGCAGCCAAGGCAGGGTGGCTCAGCCCCAGCATTTT.

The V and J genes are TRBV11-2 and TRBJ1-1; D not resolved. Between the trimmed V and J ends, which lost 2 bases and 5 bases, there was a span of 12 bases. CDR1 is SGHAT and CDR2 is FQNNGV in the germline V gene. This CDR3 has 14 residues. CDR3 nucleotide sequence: TGTGCCAGCAGCTTAACATTGAGTTCTACTGAAGCTTTCTTT. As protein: CASSLTLSSTEAFF.

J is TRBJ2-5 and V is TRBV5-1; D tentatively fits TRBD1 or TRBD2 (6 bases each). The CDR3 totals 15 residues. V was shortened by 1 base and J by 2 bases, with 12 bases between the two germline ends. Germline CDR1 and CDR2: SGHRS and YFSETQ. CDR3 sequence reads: CASSLQGGGQETQYF. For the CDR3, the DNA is TGCGCCAGCAGCTTGCAAGGGGGAGGTCAAGAGACCCAGTACTTC.

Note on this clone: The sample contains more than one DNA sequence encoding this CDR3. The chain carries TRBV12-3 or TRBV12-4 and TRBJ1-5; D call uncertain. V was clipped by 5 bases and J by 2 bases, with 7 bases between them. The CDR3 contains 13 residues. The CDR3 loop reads CASSTRGNQPQHF. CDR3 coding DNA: TGTGCCAGCAGTACCCGGGGCAATCAGCCCCAGCATTTT.

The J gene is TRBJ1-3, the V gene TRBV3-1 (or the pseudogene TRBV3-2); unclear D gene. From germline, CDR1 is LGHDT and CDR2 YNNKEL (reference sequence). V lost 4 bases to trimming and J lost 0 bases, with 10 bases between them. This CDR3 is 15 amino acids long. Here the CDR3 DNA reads TGTGCCAGCAGCCCCCGGCGGGGCTCTGGAAACACCATATATTTT. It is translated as CASSPRRGSGNTIYF.

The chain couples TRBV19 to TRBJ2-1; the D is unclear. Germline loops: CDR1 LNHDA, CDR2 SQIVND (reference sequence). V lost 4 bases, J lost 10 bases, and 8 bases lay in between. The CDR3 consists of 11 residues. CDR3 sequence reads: CASSNKIEQFF. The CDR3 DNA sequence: TGTGCCAGTAGTAACAAGATCGAGCAGTTCTTC.